This T cell receptor beta chain was observed in a study of blood T cell repertoires in COVID-19. Repertoires were generated with immunoSEQ multiplex PCR, while TCRdb's copy carries only in-frame clones and drops some. The repertoire holds roughly 520,000 clones, with more than 75% as singletons. Germline V gene sequence: CDR1 MNHNS, CDR2 SASEGT. V lost 0 bases and J lost 4; bases outside the gene matches: 8. The CDR3 contains 16 residues. This clonotype was obtained from a woman in her thirties or forties who had recovered from COVID-19. The rearrangement joins TRBV6-1 to TRBJ1-2; TRBD1 agrees at 7 bases. Sequencing was carried out using PBMCs or T cells enriched from blood (not recorded which). DNA for the CDR3: TGTGCCAGCAGTGAAGCCCCGGGACAGAAGCTCTATGGCTACACCTTC. As protein: CASSEAPGQKLYGYTF.